A single sample is the source of the 9 T cell receptor beta chains below, sequenced in a study of patients and donors after allogeneic stem cell transplantation. TCRdb passed the RT-PCR reads through MiXCR, listing each CDR3 protein once. The table includes 800,000 to 1,000,000 distinct CDR3 sequences, approximately 19% detected once. Sequences were obtained from blood, either unsorted or a sorted T cell fraction (not recorded which). Source of these receptors: a human donor who was either an allogeneic HSCT recipient or a stem cell or donor lymphocyte infusion donor (not recorded which). It is not recorded whose cells these are; they may come from a transplant donor.

This clonotype was detected many times. The chain recombines TRBV12-3 or TRBV12-4 with TRBJ2-7, with D maybe TRBD2 (5 bases). Trimming removed 2 bases at V and 6 bases at J, with 8 bases between. The CDR3 is made up of 12 amino acids. The CDR3 loop is CASSLTEGEQYF. CDR3 DNA sequence: TGTGCCAGCAGTTTAACAGAGGGCGAGCAGTACTTC.

The chain joins TRBV20-1 to TRBJ2-3, with 9 bases aligning to TRBD1. Germline V gives CDR1 DFQATT, CDR2 SNEGSKA (reference sequence). V shed 0 bases and J 3 bases; nucleotides not matched to a gene: 4. CDR3 length equals 15 residues. The CDR3, as DNA: TGCAGTGCTAGAGATGCGGACAGGGGAACAGATACGCAGTATTTT. It is translated as CSARDADRGTDTQYF.

The chain links TRBV11-1 to TRBJ2-3, with 7 bases identical to TRBD2. V shed 4 bases, J shed 3 bases, and the junction held 7 bases outside the gene matches. CDR1 and CDR2 (germline): SGHAT, FQDESV (reference sequence). This CDR3 spans 15 amino acids. Here the CDR3 reads CASSSDPRGTDTQYF. CDR3 DNA sequence: TGTGCCAGCAGCTCCGACCCGCGGGGGACAGATACGCAGTATTTT.

V gene TRBV7-2 combines with J gene TRBJ2-1; the D gene could be TRBD1 or TRBD2 (5 bases each). The V gene lost 1 base and the J gene lost 5 bases, with 18 bases spanning the gap. The CDR3 is 17 amino acids. CDR1 is SGHTA and CDR2 is FQGNSA in the germline V gene. The CDR3: CASSLERGAKVHNEQFF. The CDR3 DNA reads as TGTGCCAGCAGCTTAGAGCGAGGGGCCAAAGTGCACAATGAGCAGTTCTTC.

This clonotype was counted only a few times. V is TRBV12-3 or TRBV12-4 and J is TRBJ2-3; D assignment may be TRBD1 or TRBD2 (5 bases each). The CDR3 runs to 15 residues. Trimming took off 5 bases at V and 4 bases at J, with 16 bases between the two ends. The CDR3 loop reads CASSPRDRTADTQYF. Here the CDR3 DNA reads TGTGCCAGCAGTCCCCGGGACCGAACCGCAGATACGCAGTATTTT.

This clonotype has more than one count but fewer than ten. The V call is TRBV20-1, the J call TRBJ2-7; D possibly uses TRBD1 or TRBD2 (5 bases each). There are 13 residues in the CDR3. Looked up from germline, CDR1 is DFQATT and CDR2 is SNEGSKA (reference sequence). Trimming left V 2 bases short and J 10 bases short, with 18 bases between. CDR3 amino acids: CSARYGTLGDQYF. In DNA, the CDR3 is TGCAGTGCTAGATACGGGACCCTCGGGGATCAGTACTTC.

CDR3 residues: CASSQGAAQGPYF. The CDR3 bases are TGTGCCAGCAGCCAGGGGGCGGCCCAAGGGCCGTACTTC. The V gene is TRBV4-2, the J gene TRBJ2-7; weak D call: TRBD1 (6 bases). V lost 3 bases and J 12 bases, leaving 18 bases between the germline ends. This CDR3 is built from 13 residues. Germline-derived CDR1 and CDR2 are LGHNA and YNFKEQ.

This clonotype was counted between two and nine times. The chain combines TRBV20-1 with TRBJ1-1; TRBD1 might be the D (5 bases). Trimming removed 5 bases at V and 0 bases at J, with 16 bases between. CDR1 is DFQATT and CDR2 is SNEGSKA in the germline V gene (reference sequence). The CDR3 runs to 15 residues. CDR3 DNA sequence: TGCAGTGCTCCCAGGGAGGGGAGCCTGAACACTGAAGCTTTCTTT. Translating it yields CSAPREGSLNTEAFF.

This chain uses TRBV10-3 with TRBJ1-3, with TRBD1 as a possible D gene (5 bases). The CDR3 contains 13 residues. V was pared by 10 bases and J by 1 base, with 11 bases between. Germline V gene data show CDR1 as ENHRY and CDR2 as SYGVKD. The CDR3 loop reads CATGGTSGNTIYF. The CDR3 bases are TGTGCCACCGGGGGAACTTCTGGAAACACCATATATTTT.